Below, 19 T cell receptor beta chains from the same sample are listed, as sequenced in a study of post-analysis software for immune sequencing data. Study results and limitations: With TRBV5-6, TRBV5-1 and TRBV20-1 included, about five TRBV segments were more frequent in patients than in controls.

The TCR beta cDNA libraries carried unique molecular identifiers. TCRdb used MiXCR to reprocess the PCR reads, holding one entry per CDR3 protein. Altogether 650,000 to 850,000 distinct CDR3 sequences are present, 53% being singletons, with the ten largest covering approximately 4.3%. These TCRs are of unknown antigen specificity. Sequencing was carried out using blood. The receptors shown here come from a girl under 18 with multiple sclerosis.

This clonotype has a handful of counts. This chain connects TRBV20-1 to TRBJ2-7, with TRBD1 as a possible D gene (6 bases). Trimming removed 2 bases at V and 4 bases at J, with 18 bases between. Germline CDR1 and CDR2: DFQATT and SNEGSKA (reference sequence). This CDR3 has 15 residues. The CDR3 here is CSARSPTGSSYEQYF. As DNA, the CDR3 is TGCAGTGCTAGATCCCCGACAGGCTCCAGTTACGAGCAGTACTTC.

This clonotype was counted many times. This chain joins TRBV3-1 and TRBJ2-5; a possible D gene is TRBD1 (6 bases). The J call is uncertain, as TRBJ2-7 better fits the DNA end. CDR1 is LGHDT, CDR2 YNNKEL, per germline (reference sequence). The CDR3 length is 12 residues. The CDR3 reads CASSFRGYEQYF. CDR3 nucleotide sequence: TGTGCCAGCTCATTCAGGGGTTACGAGCAGTACTTC.

This clonotype was seen only a few times. The genes are TRBV7-9 and TRBJ2-1; TRBD2 aligns across 12 bases. The ends lost 5 bases at V and 7 bases at J; junction bases unmatched: 12. CDR1 is SEHNR, CDR2 FQNEAQ, per germline (reference sequence). The CDR3 contains 17 residues. Here the CDR3 reads CASSPGLAGGILNEQFF. For the CDR3, the DNA is TGTGCCAGCAGCCCCGGCCTAGCGGGGGGGATCTTGAATGAGCAGTTCTTC.

The table lists this clonotype with a few counts. The rearrangement uses TRBV4-2 and TRBJ2-4; 9 bases agree with TRBD1. Germline V gene lookup returns CDR1 LGHNA and CDR2 YNFKEQ. Losses at the gene ends were 6 bases for V and 7 bases for J; bases not matched to a gene: 10. The CDR3 loop spans 15 amino acids. CDR3 nucleotide sequence: TGTGCCAGCAGTCCCCGTGGGACAGGGCTCAACATTCAGTACTTC. This encodes CASSPRGTGLNIQYF.

The chain joins TRBV10-1 to TRBJ2-4, with D perhaps matching TRBD2 (6 bases). The germline V gene has CDR1 WNHNN and CDR2 SYGVQD (reference sequence). The CDR3 sequence is 13 residues long. Trimming stripped 3 bases from V and 6 bases from J, with 9 bases between. The chain's CDR3 is CASSEGTPNIQYF. In DNA form, the CDR3 reads TGCGCCAGCAGTGAAGGGACTCCAAACATTCAGTACTTC.

V gene TRBV29-1 combines with J gene TRBJ1-1; a possible D gene is TRBD1 (5 bases). This CDR3 has 15 residues. The germline CDR1 and CDR2 sequences are SQVTM and ANQGSEA. With 5 bases removed from V and 4 bases from J, the gap between germline ends came to 20 bases. In nucleotides, the CDR3 is TGCAGCGTTTTGAATAACAGGCCCCGGGTCACTGAAGCTTTCTTT. Translated, it gives CSVLNNRPRVTEAFF.

V and J are TRBV20-1 and TRBJ2-5; D not certain. Trimming stripped 1 base from V and 3 bases from J, with 6 bases between. The germline V gene encodes CDR1 DFQATT and CDR2 SNEGSKA (reference sequence). This CDR3 comprises 12 residues. Here the CDR3 DNA reads TGCAGTGCTAGAGCCCAGGAAGAGACCCAGTACTTC. Amino acids: CSARAQEETQYF.

The sample holds a few counts of this clonotype. The junction does not match germline at one end; this may be a read error. The V gene is TRBV7-8, the J gene TRBJ2-5, with 10 bases identical to TRBD2. CDR1 SGHVS and CDR2 FQNEAQ come from the germline V gene. This CDR3 comprises 14 residues. CDR3 loop: CAGSLLAGVLEQYF. The DNA of the CDR3 is TGTGCCGGCAGCCTGCTAGCGGGAGTACTTGAGCAGTACTTC.

The chain is built from TRBV6-5 and TRBJ1-4, with unresolved D. Trimming pared 4 bases from V and 2 bases from J, leaving 8 bases between. Germline V gene sequence: CDR1 MNHEY, CDR2 SVGAGI. The CDR3 consists of 14 residues. In nucleotides, the CDR3 is TGTGCCAGCAGTTTTTCGCGGACTAATGAAAAACTGTTTTTT. It specifies CASSFSRTNEKLFF.

The chain links TRBV29-1 to TRBJ2-7; maybe TRBD2 (6 bases). Germline V gene sequence: CDR1 SQVTM, CDR2 ANQGSEA. The CDR3 covers 13 residues. The V end lost 6 bases, the J end lost 2 bases, and 14 bases lay between the germline ends. Written as DNA, the CDR3 is TGCAGCGTAACTTCCGGCGGGGCCTACGAGCAGTACTTC. Its protein product is CSVTSGGAYEQYF.

This clonotype was recorded many times. The chain couples TRBV29-1 to TRBJ1-2; 8 bases are a match to TRBD1. Germline-derived CDR1 and CDR2 are SQVTM and ANQGSEA. V gave up 7 bases and J gave up 8 bases; unmatched junction bases: 6. The CDR3 has 11 residues. The CDR3 loop is CSEGTGGGYTF. The CDR3, as DNA: TGCAGCGAGGGGACAGGTGGCGGCTACACCTTC.

V gene TRBV29-1 combines with J gene TRBJ2-1; TRBD2 matches at 8 bases. The CDR3 extends over 16 amino acids. V was pared by 0 bases and J by 6 bases, with 10 bases of the junction left unmatched. Germline CDR1 reads SQVTM; CDR2 reads ANQGSEA. DNA for the CDR3: TGCAGCGTTGAAGAGGATAATAGCGGGATTACCAATGAGCAGTTCTTC. This translates into CSVEEDNSGITNEQFF.

The chain recombines TRBV3-1 with TRBJ2-6, with 9 bases that match TRBD1. With V trimmed by 1 base and J by 1 base, 2 bases remained unmatched. From germline, CDR1 is LGHDT and CDR2 YNNKEL (reference sequence). This CDR3 region has 17 residues. The CDR3 DNA reads TGTGCCAGCAGCCAAGTTGGGACAGGGTCTGGGGCCAACGTCCTGACTTTC. Its protein product is CASSQVGTGSGANVLTF.

This sequence joins TRBV4-2 and TRBJ2-7; 8 bases align to TRBD2. The J segment lost 2 bases and the V segment lost 0 bases, leaving 3 bases of the junction unmatched. The CDR3 totals 15 residues. Germline CDR1 reads LGHNA; CDR2 reads YNFKEQ. The CDR3 here is CASSQELAEAYEQYF. CDR3 coding DNA: TGTGCCAGCAGCCAAGAACTAGCGGAGGCCTACGAGCAGTACTTC.

The CDR3 nucleotides read TGCAGTGCTGGCCCGACTAGCGGGAGCTACAATGAGCAGTTCTTC. Protein: CSAGPTSGSYNEQFF. The J gene is TRBJ2-1, the V gene TRBV20-1; 12 bases are a match to TRBD2. CDR1 and CDR2 from the germline V gene are DFQATT and SNEGSKA (reference sequence). CDR3 length: 15 residues. V gave up 5 bases and J gave up 3 bases; unmatched junction bases: 5.

The chain links TRBV20-1 to TRBJ2-1; 9 bases map to TRBD2. CDR3 length equals 18 residues. The V and J ends lost 6 bases and 7 bases, in that order; junction bases with no gene match: 22. CDR1 is DFQATT, CDR2 SNEGSKA, per germline (reference sequence). The CDR3 is CSAKGPAGGHPARNEQFF. The CDR3 region has the DNA TGCAGTGCCAAGGGCCCAGCGGGGGGTCACCCGGCTAGGAATGAGCAGTTCTTC.

This clonotype occurred a few times. The chain is built from TRBV7-3 and TRBJ2-3; D might be TRBD1 or TRBD2, each matching 6 bases. V gave up 6 bases and J gave up 3 bases, with 16 bases separating them. CDR1 is SGHTA and CDR2 is FQGTGA in the germline V gene. The CDR3 is 15 amino acids. The CDR3 protein is CASSIYGGATDTQYF. The CDR3 nucleotides read TGTGCCAGCAGTATCTACGGGGGCGCGACAGATACGCAGTATTTT.

This rearrangement joins TRBV7-2 to TRBJ2-3; 10 positions agree with TRBD2. This CDR3 is 16 amino acids long. From germline, CDR1 is SGHTA and CDR2 FQGNSA. V lost 5 bases and J lost 1; bases outside the gene matches: 6. The CDR3 loop is CASSTIGTSGTDTQYF. The CDR3 nucleotides read TGTGCCAGCAGCACAATTGGGACTAGCGGCACAGATACGCAGTATTTT.

The rearrangement links TRBV7-3 to TRBJ2-7, with D perhaps matching TRBD1 or TRBD2 (5 bases each). The CDR3 has 13 amino acids. The V end was cut by 2 bases, the J end by 5 bases, with 10 bases between. The germline V gene encodes CDR1 SGHTA and CDR2 FQGTGA. The DNA for the CDR3 is TGTGCCAGCAGCTTAGGGGGTCCCCACGAGCAGTACTTC. Protein product: CASSLGGPHEQYF.